A selection of T cell receptor beta chains follows, all from one sample in a study of identical twins. TCRdb fed the 5' RACE reads into MiXCR, producing one record per CDR3 protein. The sample lists about 720,000 distinct CDR3 sequences; 8.6% were seen once. These records were also assigned to another study, of yellow fever vaccine responses in identical twins.

Sequenced material: PBMCs. The origin of the receptors is a woman between 18 and 29 years old in good health. CDR3s include the opening cysteine and the closing phenylalanine or tryptophan. The order of the fields is CDR3 protein, J gene, V gene.

CDR3aa: CAISPSGGVNYNEQFF
j_gene: TRBJ2-1
v_gene: TRBV10-3

CDR3aa: CASSSGTGSLYEQYF
j_gene: TRBJ2-7
v_gene: TRBV5-1

CDR3aa: CSARGVWGGGELFF
j_gene: TRBJ2-2
v_gene: TRBV20-1

CDR3aa: CASRQPGVSYNEQFF
j_gene: TRBJ2-1
v_gene: TRBV7-9

CDR3aa: CASSLRRETFLQYEQYF
j_gene: TRBJ2-7
v_gene: TRBV5-1

CDR3aa: CASSFGTTYQETQYF
j_gene: TRBJ2-5
v_gene: TRBV7-2

CDR3aa: CASSQDPGGKPYEQYF
j_gene: TRBJ2-7
v_gene: TRBV4-2

CDR3aa: CASSSMGLAGTRLLAKNIQYF
j_gene: TRBJ2-4
v_gene: TRBV3-1

CDR3aa: CASSQVLSETSGSSYEQYF
j_gene: TRBJ2-7
v_gene: TRBV4-3

CDR3aa: CASVQRQGSIAPYEQYF
j_gene: TRBJ2-7
v_gene: TRBV28

CDR3aa: CASSENSFGLMTGANVLTF
j_gene: TRBJ2-6
v_gene: TRBV2

CDR3aa: CASSGGQGKGQETQYF
j_gene: TRBJ2-5
v_gene: TRBV10-1

CDR3aa: CSVEGTGVTEAFF
j_gene: TRBJ1-1
v_gene: TRBV29-1

CDR3aa: CASSPTSDPYEQYF
j_gene: TRBJ2-7
v_gene: TRBV3-1

CDR3aa: CVSSLDARGGETQYF
j_gene: TRBJ2-5
v_gene: TRBV5-1

CDR3aa: CASSLRGTVQTYEQYF
j_gene: TRBJ2-7
v_gene: TRBV5-1

CDR3aa: CASTGGGYGYTF
j_gene: TRBJ1-2
v_gene: TRBV5-1

CDR3aa: CASSQGSREAFF
j_gene: TRBJ1-1
v_gene: TRBV14

CDR3aa: CASSYSQVENEQFF
j_gene: TRBJ2-1
v_gene: TRBV6-5

CDR3aa: CASSGLAGGDEQFF
j_gene: TRBJ2-1
v_gene: TRBV7-3

CDR3aa: CASRGIGETQYF
j_gene: TRBJ2-5
v_gene: TRBV6-6

CDR3aa: CASSLTGVMSGRTYEQYF
j_gene: TRBJ2-7
v_gene: TRBV11-2

CDR3aa: CASSSPGLSSYNEQFF
j_gene: TRBJ2-1
v_gene: TRBV28

CDR3aa: CASSPSFGGGTDTQYF
j_gene: TRBJ2-3
v_gene: TRBV7-9

CDR3aa: CASTDGRRGTEAFF
j_gene: TRBJ1-1
v_gene: TRBV19

CDR3aa: CASSVGQGVPSPLHF
j_gene: TRBJ1-6
v_gene: TRBV9